The 4 T cell receptor beta chains listed next were all sequenced from one sample in a study of blood T cell repertoires in COVID-19. Some clones are missing from TCRdb's copy, which holds only in-frame ones; the method was immunoSEQ multiplex PCR. The sample contains about 260,000 clones, 70% to 90% of which appear only once. The sequencing sample was made of peripheral blood. These receptors all come from an older woman with COVID-19, enrolled during active disease.

The DNA for the CDR3 is TGTGCCAGTAGCCCATTAGGCGGGGGCGCAATCAGAGCTGAAGCTTTCTTT. This gives the protein CASSPLGGGAIRAEAFF. The rearrangement uses TRBV19 and TRBJ1-1; D might be TRBD1 (6 bases). The CDR3 consists of 17 residues. Trimming removed 6 bases at V and 6 bases at J, with 26 bases between. Germline V gives CDR1 LNHDA, CDR2 SQIVND (reference sequence).

The V gene is TRBV2, the J gene TRBJ1-5; 9 bases fit TRBD1. This CDR3 has 14 residues. J gave up 2 bases and V 4 bases, and 0 bases lay outside the gene matches. Germline V CDR1 and CDR2: SNHLY, FYNNEI. The CDR3 is CASSGTGGNQPQHF. The DNA of the CDR3 is TGTGCCAGCAGTGGGACAGGGGGCAATCAGCCCCAGCATTTT.

The J gene is TRBJ2-7, the V gene TRBV6-1; the match to TRBD1 covers 10 bases. Unmatched junction bases numbered 6, after V lost 2 bases and J lost 5 bases. The V gene's germline CDR1 is MNHNS and CDR2 SASEGT. The CDR3 has 15 amino acids. CDR3 sequence reads: CASSERGQGYHEQYF. The CDR3 DNA reads as TGTGCCAGCAGTGAACGGGGACAGGGGTACCACGAGCAGTACTTC.

This chain uses TRBV28 with TRBJ1-5, with 10 bases aligning to TRBD1. J was trimmed by 7 bases and V by 7 bases; bases with no gene match: 10. The CDR3 runs to 15 residues. In germline, CDR1 is MDHEN, CDR2 SYDVKM. CDR3 region: CASTWGQGLRQPQHF. CDR3 in DNA: TGTGCCAGCACCTGGGGACAGGGGTTAAGGCAGCCCCAGCATTTT.